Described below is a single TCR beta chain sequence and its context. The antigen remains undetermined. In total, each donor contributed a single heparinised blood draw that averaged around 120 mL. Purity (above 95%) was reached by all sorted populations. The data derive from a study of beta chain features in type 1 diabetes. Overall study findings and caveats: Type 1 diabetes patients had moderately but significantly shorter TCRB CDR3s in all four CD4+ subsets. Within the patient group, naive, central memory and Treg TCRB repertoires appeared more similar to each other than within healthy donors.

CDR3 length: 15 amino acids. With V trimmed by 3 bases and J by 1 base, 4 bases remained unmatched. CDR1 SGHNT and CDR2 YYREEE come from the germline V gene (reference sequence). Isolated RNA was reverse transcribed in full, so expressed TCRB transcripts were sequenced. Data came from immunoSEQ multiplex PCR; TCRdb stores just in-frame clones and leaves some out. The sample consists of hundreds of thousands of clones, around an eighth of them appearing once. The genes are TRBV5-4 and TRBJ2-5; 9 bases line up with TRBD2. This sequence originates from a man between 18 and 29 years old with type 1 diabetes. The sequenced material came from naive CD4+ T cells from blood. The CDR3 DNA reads TGTGCCAGCAGCTACGCTAGCGGGACCCAAGAGACCCAGTACTTC. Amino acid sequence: CASSYASGTQETQYF.